This TCR beta chain comes out of a study of T cells in Graves' hyperthyroidism and ophthalmopathy. This clonotype was seen repeatedly, ten times or more. RNA transcripts gave rise to amplified TCR beta CDR3 regions. HTBI primers were used for first-round RT-PCR of the TCR CDR3. TCRdb passed the multiplex PCR reads through MiXCR, listing each CDR3 protein once. The data show 300,000 to 450,000 distinct CDR3 sequences, roughly an eighth seen once. Used for diagnoses were clinical symptoms, serum thyroxine and TRAb, thyroid ultrasound and orbital computed tomography. The sequence derives from a woman between 18 and 29 years old with Graves' hyperthyroidism. The specimen was blood.

The CDR3, as DNA: TGTGCCAGCAGCCGTATTAAAAATGAGCAGTTCTTC. Its protein product is CASSRIKNEQFF. The chain recombines TRBV3-1 with TRBJ2-1; D is unclear. CDR3 length equals 12 residues. V dropped 4 bases and J dropped 7 bases, with 8 bases sitting between them. Looked up from germline, CDR1 is LGHDT and CDR2 is YNNKEL (reference sequence).